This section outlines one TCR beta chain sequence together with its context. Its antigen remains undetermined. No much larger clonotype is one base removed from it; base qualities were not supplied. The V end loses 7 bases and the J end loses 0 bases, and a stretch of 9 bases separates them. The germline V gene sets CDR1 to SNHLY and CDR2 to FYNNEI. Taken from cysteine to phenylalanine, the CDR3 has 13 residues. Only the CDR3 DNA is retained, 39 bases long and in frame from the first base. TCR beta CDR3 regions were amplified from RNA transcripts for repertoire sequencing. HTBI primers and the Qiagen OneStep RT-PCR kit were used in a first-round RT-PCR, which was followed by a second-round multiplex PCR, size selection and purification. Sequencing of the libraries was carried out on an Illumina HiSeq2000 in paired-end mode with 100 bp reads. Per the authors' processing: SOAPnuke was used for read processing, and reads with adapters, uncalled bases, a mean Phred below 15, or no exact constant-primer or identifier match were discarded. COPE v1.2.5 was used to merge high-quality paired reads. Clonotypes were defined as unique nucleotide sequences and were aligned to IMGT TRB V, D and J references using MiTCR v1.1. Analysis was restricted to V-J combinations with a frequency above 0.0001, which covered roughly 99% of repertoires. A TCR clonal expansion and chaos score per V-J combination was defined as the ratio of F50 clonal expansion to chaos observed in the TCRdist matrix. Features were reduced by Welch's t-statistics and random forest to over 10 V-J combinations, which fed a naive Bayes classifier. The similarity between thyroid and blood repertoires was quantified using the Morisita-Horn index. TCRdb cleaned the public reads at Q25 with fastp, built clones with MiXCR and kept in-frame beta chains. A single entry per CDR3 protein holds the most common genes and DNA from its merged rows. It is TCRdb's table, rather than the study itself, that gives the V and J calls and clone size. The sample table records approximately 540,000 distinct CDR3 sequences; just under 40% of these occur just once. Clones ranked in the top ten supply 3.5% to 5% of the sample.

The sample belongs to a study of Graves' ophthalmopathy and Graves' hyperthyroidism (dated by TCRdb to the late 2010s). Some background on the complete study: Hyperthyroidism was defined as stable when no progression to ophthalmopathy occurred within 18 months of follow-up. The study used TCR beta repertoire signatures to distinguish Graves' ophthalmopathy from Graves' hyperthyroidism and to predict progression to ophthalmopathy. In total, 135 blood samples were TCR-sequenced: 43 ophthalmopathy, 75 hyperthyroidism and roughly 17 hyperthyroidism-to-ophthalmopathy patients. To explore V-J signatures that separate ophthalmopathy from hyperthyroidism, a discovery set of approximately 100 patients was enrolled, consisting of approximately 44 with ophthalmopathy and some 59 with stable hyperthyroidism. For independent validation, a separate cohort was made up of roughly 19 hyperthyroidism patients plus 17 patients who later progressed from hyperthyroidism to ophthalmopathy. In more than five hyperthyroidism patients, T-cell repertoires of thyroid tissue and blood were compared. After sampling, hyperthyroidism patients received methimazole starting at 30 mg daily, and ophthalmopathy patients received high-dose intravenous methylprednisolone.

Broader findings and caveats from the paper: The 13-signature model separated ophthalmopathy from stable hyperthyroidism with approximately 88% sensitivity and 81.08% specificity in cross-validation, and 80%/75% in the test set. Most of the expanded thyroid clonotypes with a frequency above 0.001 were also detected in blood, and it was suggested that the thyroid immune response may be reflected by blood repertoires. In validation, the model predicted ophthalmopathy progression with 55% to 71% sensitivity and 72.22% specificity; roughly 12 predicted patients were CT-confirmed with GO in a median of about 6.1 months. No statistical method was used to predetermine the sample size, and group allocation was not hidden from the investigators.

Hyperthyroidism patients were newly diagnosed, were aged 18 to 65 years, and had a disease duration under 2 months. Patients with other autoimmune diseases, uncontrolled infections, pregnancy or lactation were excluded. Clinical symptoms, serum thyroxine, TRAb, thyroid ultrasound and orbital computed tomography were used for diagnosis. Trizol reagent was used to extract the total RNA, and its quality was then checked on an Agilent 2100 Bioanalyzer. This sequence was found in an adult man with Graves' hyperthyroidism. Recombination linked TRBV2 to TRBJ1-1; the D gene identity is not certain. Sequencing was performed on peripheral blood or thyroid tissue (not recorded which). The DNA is TGTGCCAGCAACCTTGGGTTGAACACTGAAGCTTTCTTT. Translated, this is CASNLGLNTEAFF.